The 2 T cell receptor beta chains reported below all come from one sample, sequenced in a study. TCRdb analysed the 5' RACE reads with MiXCR anew, one entry per CDR3 protein. The sample records 20,000 to 25,000 distinct CDR3 sequences, more than 25% being singletons. Specimen: tumor-infiltrating naive CD4+ T cells sorted from the breast tumor. As for subset: naive CD4+ T cells, CD4+CD45RA+CD25-. The receptors come from a female donor with breast cancer.

In its sample, this clonotype is medium-sized. The chain is built from TRBV6-5 and TRBJ2-1, with 11 positions matching TRBD2. Losses at the gene ends were 5 bases for V and 2 bases for J; bases not matched to a gene: 8. The germline V gene has CDR1 MNHEY and CDR2 SVGAGI. This CDR3 is built from 17 residues. The CDR3 nucleotides read TGTGCCAGCAGTCCCACACTAGCGGGAGTAACCTACAATGAGCAGTTCTTC. It is translated as CASSPTLAGVTYNEQFF.

This clonotype appeared many times. This sequence joins TRBV20-1 and TRBJ2-1, with 12 bases matching TRBD2. The CDR3 is made up of 15 amino acids. The V gene end was trimmed by 3 bases and the J gene end by 6 bases; junction bases not matched to a gene: 6. CDR1 and CDR2 from the germline V gene are DFQATT and SNEGSKA (reference sequence). CDR3 nucleotide sequence: TGCAGTGCTAGCAAGCCTAGCGGGAGGGCCAATGAGCAGTTCTTC. This encodes CSASKPSGRANEQFF.